This paragraph covers one T cell receptor (beta chain) sequence. The antigen is not known. Germline CDR1 LNHDA, CDR2 SQIVND (reference sequence). This CDR3 comprises 14 residues. V lost 7 bases to trimming and J lost 1 base, with 13 bases between them. These data come from a study of PD-L1 blockade in urothelial cancer. Overall study context: Analyses were performed on blood at 3 weeks after treatment start (the second dose) and at 6 weeks. Study conclusions and caveats: Survival was better when pretreatment blood TCR clonality fell below the median.

Sequencing used immunoSEQ multiplex PCR; TCRdb keeps in-frame clones, though not all of them. The sample records approximately 46,000 clones, 70% to 90% being singletons. The chain employs TRBV19 and TRBJ1-1; no definite D call. Sequencing used PBMCs, obtained around atezolizumab (anti-PD-L1) treatment. This clonotype originated in a man in his sixties with urothelial cancer. The CDR3, as DNA: TGTGCCAGTACCCAAAGCCACGCGAACACTGAAGCTTTCTTT. Translating it yields CASTQSHANTEAFF.